The 31 T cell receptor beta chains listed next were all sequenced from one sample in a study of T cell responses to AZD1222 COVID-19 vaccine listed by TCRdb under 2021. The library was prepared using the immunoSEQ multiplex PCR assay. Drawn from immuneACCESS, this table holds only the in-frame rearrangements with V and J called that TCRdb kept. Clones are partly lost; checked studies trace under half to an unresolved V gene and leave the rest unexplained. The sample table contains about 89,000 clones; only one count was recorded for about 89% of them. Clones ranked in the top ten supply 5% to 6.5% of the sample. According to the study, the label for this sample's time point signals: about 28 days (+/-7) after the second vaccine dose. The sequencing used peripheral blood, collected 28 days after the second AZD1222 dose. Source of these receptors: an adult who received the AZD1222 COVID-19 vaccine.

The rearrangement links TRBV19 to TRBJ1-1; weak D call: TRBD1 (6 bases). The germline V and J ends were trimmed by 3 bases and 7 bases, with 15 bases remaining between them. The germline CDR1 and CDR2 sequences are LNHDA and SQIVND (reference sequence). This CDR3 has 14 amino acids. The CDR3 loop is CASSIWPGAIEAFF. CDR3 in DNA: TGTGCCAGTAGTATTTGGCCGGGGGCCATTGAAGCTTTCTTT.

In its sample, this clone was seen once. The V call is TRBV2, the J call TRBJ1-2; D gene uncertain. Trimming left V 6 bases short and J 7 bases short, with 9 bases between. This CDR3 spans 11 amino acids. In germline, CDR1 is SNHLY, CDR2 FYNNEI. The CDR3 here is CASSEEFGYTF. The CDR3, as DNA: TGTGCCAGCAGCGAGGAGTTTGGCTACACCTTC.

V is TRBV2 and J is TRBJ2-7, with 8 bases aligning to TRBD1. This CDR3 is built from 14 residues. Germline V gives CDR1 SNHLY, CDR2 FYNNEI. The V gene end was trimmed by 7 bases and the J gene end by 1 base; junction bases not matched to a gene: 6. CDR3 sequence: CASKLTGESYEQYF. The CDR3 DNA sequence: TGTGCCAGCAAATTGACAGGGGAATCCTACGAGCAGTACTTC.

The rearrangement links TRBV27 to TRBJ2-1; D gene uncertain. The CDR3 runs to 11 residues. Germline CDR1 MNHEY, CDR2 SMNVEV (reference sequence). V lost 3 bases, J lost 9 bases, and 6 bases lay in between. CDR3 in amino acids: CASSLGPEQFF. CDR3 DNA: TGTGCCAGCAGTTTGGGTCCTGAGCAGTTCTTC.

The chain carries TRBV4-3 and TRBJ1-4; D not certain. In germline, CDR1 is LGHNA, CDR2 YSLEER. The CDR3 runs 15 residues. V lost 0 bases and J lost 4, with 9 bases in between. The CDR3 DNA follows: TGCGCCAGCAGCCAAGATGGGAGTTTTAATGAAAAACTGTTTTTT. As protein: CASSQDGSFNEKLFF.

V gene TRBV5-3 combines with J gene TRBJ2-5; 9 positions agree with TRBD2. TRBV5-3 is an ORF, with its function uncertain. The length of the CDR3 is 13 residues. V lost 6 bases and J lost 10; bases outside the gene matches: 10. Written as DNA, the CDR3 is TGTGCCAGAACCCTGGCAGCGGGGGGTCGCCAGTACTTC. Protein: CARTLAAGGRQYF.

The rearrangement uses TRBV18 and TRBJ2-3; D gene uncertain. The length of the CDR3 is 12 residues. Germline-derived CDR1 and CDR2 are KGHSH and LQKENI. V lost 6 bases, J lost 4 bases, and 8 bases lay in between. The CDR3 spells CASSFDADTQYF. The CDR3 DNA sequence: TGTGCCAGCTCGTTTGACGCAGATACGCAGTATTTT.

The rearrangement joins TRBV21-1 to TRBJ2-4; the D call in the table, TRBD1, was not verified against the DNA. TRBV21-1 is designated a pseudogene. There are 17 residues in the CDR3. Here the CDR3 DNA reads TGTGCCAGCAGCAAAGGGCCCCGGCAGGCGGCCAAAAACATTCAGTACTTC. Translating it yields CASSKGPRQAAKNIQYF.

V gene TRBV5-6 combines with J gene TRBJ2-1; TRBD1 agrees at 7 bases. CDR1 and CDR2 from the germline V gene are SGHDT and YYEEEE. V shed 0 bases and J 9 bases; nucleotides not matched to a gene: 3. The CDR3 covers 13 residues. As DNA, the CDR3 is TGTGCCAGCAGCTTGGGACAGGGTATTGAGCAGTTCTTC. Residues: CASSLGQGIEQFF.

The chain links TRBV13 to TRBJ1-1; no definite D call. V was shortened by 5 bases and J by 7 bases, with 14 bases between the two germline ends. The CDR3 runs to 13 residues. From germline, CDR1 is PRHDT and CDR2 FYEKMQ (reference sequence). The chain's CDR3 is CASSTALPSEAFF. The CDR3, as DNA: TGTGCCAGCAGCACAGCATTACCCAGTGAAGCTTTCTTT.

The rearrangement uses TRBV7-2 and TRBJ2-7, with 8 bases matching TRBD1. With V trimmed by 2 bases and J by 7 bases, 4 bases remained unmatched. The CDR3 loop spans 13 amino acids. Per the germline V gene, CDR1 is SGHTA and CDR2 is FQGNSA. The CDR3 sequence is CASSLRQGREQYF. The CDR3 bases are TGTGCCAGCAGCTTACGACAGGGGAGGGAGCAGTACTTC.

The chain is built from TRBV19 and TRBJ1-5; TRBD1 might be the D (6 bases). The CDR3 is 17 amino acids. Trimming took 7 bases from V and 5 from J, leaving 24 bases between them. CDR1 and CDR2 (germline): LNHDA, SQIVND (reference sequence). CDR3 amino acids: CASNLGLRGPLDQPQHF. DNA for the CDR3: TGTGCCAGTAATCTAGGCTTACGGGGGCCCTTGGATCAGCCCCAGCATTTT. Supplemented by reference TRBV19 and TRBJ1-5, the full variable domain reads DGGITQSPKYLFRKEGQNVTLSCEQNLNHDAMYWYRQDPGQGLRLIYYSQIVNDFQKGDIAEGYSVSREKKESFPLTVTSAQKNPTAFYLCASNLGLRGPLDQPQHFGDGTRLSIL.

The CDR3 loop reads CASGTGGGQPQHF. The CDR3, as DNA: TGTGCTAGTGGAACGGGAGGGGGTCAGCCCCAGCATTTT. This sequence joins TRBV12-5 and TRBJ1-5; the D gene is possibly TRBD1 (6 bases). CDR3 length: 13 residues. The V end lost 6 bases, the J end lost 6 bases, and 12 bases lay between the germline ends. Germline V CDR1 and CDR2: LGHNT, FRNRAP.

This chain uses TRBV25-1 with TRBJ2-1, with D perhaps TRBD1 (5 bases). V lost 0 bases and J 0 bases, leaving 15 bases between the germline ends. There are 18 residues in the CDR3. Per germline, CDR1 MGHDK and CDR2 SYGVNS. CDR3 region: CASSEYGRGRSSYNEQFF. In DNA, the CDR3 is TGTGCCAGCAGTGAATATGGTAGGGGCAGGAGCTCCTACAATGAGCAGTTCTTC.

The chain uses TRBV6-5 and TRBJ2-7, with D perhaps TRBD1 (5 bases). The CDR3 spans 15 residues. Germline values: CDR1 MNHEY, CDR2 SVGAGI. The ends were cut back, 2 bases at V and 4 bases at J, with 15 bases in the middle. CDR3 sequence reads: CASSYAPERQYEQYF. The CDR3 DNA reads as TGTGCCAGCAGTTACGCCCCAGAGCGACAGTACGAGCAGTACTTC.

This chain links TRBV15 with TRBJ1-3, with D possibly TRBD1 on 6 matching bases. CDR1 and CDR2 (germline): LNHNV, YYDKDF (reference sequence). The CDR3 is made up of 19 amino acids. V was trimmed by 0 bases and J by 0 bases, leaving 18 bases between them. The CDR3 sequence is CATSRDARLTGISGNTIYF. The CDR3 DNA reads TGTGCCACCAGCAGAGATGCGCGGCTCACAGGGATCTCTGGAAACACCATATATTTT.

This clone was counted ten times or more. The CDR3 protein is CASSATSGVETQYF. The CDR3 coding sequence is TGTGCCAGCAGTGCGACTAGCGGGGTGGAGACCCAGTACTTC. The rearrangement joins TRBV25-1 to TRBJ2-5, with 11 positions matching TRBD2. V lost 4 bases and J lost 5; bases outside the gene matches: 3. The CDR3 is 14 amino acids. The germline CDR1 and CDR2 sequences are MGHDK and SYGVNS.

The genes are TRBV9 and TRBJ2-3, with 8 bases matching TRBD1. The germline CDR1 and CDR2 sequences are SGDLS and YYNGEE. The V gene end was trimmed by 3 bases and the J gene end by 4 bases; junction bases not matched to a gene: 7. The CDR3 consists of 15 residues. The CDR3 DNA sequence: TGTGCCAGCAGCGCCCATCAGGGGGCTTCAGATACGCAGTATTTT. This sequence encodes CASSAHQGASDTQYF.

In this sample, this clone turned up a few times. This chain links TRBV5-1 with TRBJ1-6, with 8 bases fitting TRBD1. Germline V CDR1 and CDR2: SGHRS, YFSETQ. The CDR3 has 15 amino acids. Trimming cost V 0 bases and J 5 bases; bases outside gene matches: 1. This CDR3 is CASSLVGQDNSPLHF. The CDR3 DNA is TGCGCCAGCAGCTTGGTGGGACAGGATAATTCACCCCTCCACTTT.

This clone was seen only a few times. DNA for the CDR3: TGTGCCAGCACCCTGGGGCTTGTCGGTGGAGCTTTCTTT. Translating it yields CASTLGLVGGAFF. This chain uses TRBV5-6 with TRBJ1-1; maybe TRBD1 (5 bases). This CDR3 spans 13 amino acids. Germline CDR1 SGHDT, CDR2 YYEEEE. V was shortened by 6 bases and J by 10 bases, with 19 bases between the two germline ends.

In this sample, this clone turned up once. The CDR3 reads CASSLAGLAGAGQETQYF. CDR3 nucleotide sequence: TGTGCCAGCAGCTTAGCGGGGCTAGCGGGGGCCGGCCAAGAGACCCAGTACTTC. V and J are TRBV7-2 and TRBJ2-5, with 10 positions matching TRBD2. J was trimmed by 1 base and V by 0 bases; bases with no gene match: 8. The CDR3 consists of 18 residues. The germline V gene encodes CDR1 SGHTA and CDR2 FQGNSA.

The J gene is TRBJ1-5, the V gene TRBV21-1. TRBV21-1 represents a pseudogene. CDR3 size: 12 residues. The chain's CDR3 is CAAGTRNQPQHF. CDR3 DNA sequence: TGTGCCGCGGGGACCCGCAATCAGCCCCAGCATTTT.

The V and J genes are TRBV30 and TRBJ2-7; possibly TRBD1 for D (6 bases). CDR1 is GTSNPN, CDR2 SVGIG, per germline (reference sequence). Trimming took off 5 bases at V and 3 bases at J, with 8 bases between the two ends. The CDR3 extends over 11 amino acids. The CDR3 sequence: CAWGDNYEQYF. CDR3 bases: TGTGCCTGGGGGGACAACTACGAGCAGTACTTC.

This clone was found once. The chain joins TRBV11-2 to TRBJ1-2; maybe TRBD1 (6 bases). V was pared by 6 bases and J by 6 bases, with 14 bases between. The length of the CDR3 is 13 residues. Germline V lookup: CDR1 SGHAT, CDR2 FQNNGV. DNA for the CDR3: TGTGCCAGCAGTCAACTGGGGGCTGATGGCTACACCTTC. Residues: CASSQLGADGYTF. Variable domain in full (rest from reference TRBV11-2 and TRBJ1-2): EAGVAQSPRYKIIEKRQSVAFWCNPISGHATLYWYQQILGQGPKLLIQFQNNGVVDDSQLPKDRFSAERLKGVDSTLKIQPAKLEDSAVYLCASSQLGADGYTFGSGTRLTVV.

The gene calls are TRBV5-1 and TRBJ1-1, with a possible D match to TRBD1 (6 bases). The CDR3 has 14 residues. Per germline, CDR1 SGHRS and CDR2 YFSETQ. Deletions cut 6 bases from V and 1 base from J, with 13 bases between. The CDR3 DNA reads TGCGCCAGCAAGGTGGGCAGGGGGAACACTGAAGCTTTCTTT. As protein: CASKVGRGNTEAFF.

This chain connects TRBV5-4 to TRBJ2-7; 8 bases are shared with TRBD1. J was trimmed by 13 bases and V by 1 base; bases with no gene match: 19. Germline V gene sequence: CDR1 SGHNT, CDR2 YYREEE (reference sequence). This CDR3 has 16 residues. CDR3 in amino acids: CASSLFEVRGRDRPYF. In nucleotides, the CDR3 is TGTGCCAGCAGCTTGTTTGAGGTGAGGGGACGGGACAGGCCTTACTTC.

In regard to this clone: A far larger clone lies a single base away; this is likely a read error. The J gene is TRBJ2-5, the V gene TRBV2; 9 bases map to TRBD2. V shed 10 bases, J shed 5 bases, and the junction held 11 bases outside the gene matches. The CDR3 runs to 14 residues. Germline-derived CDR1 and CDR2 are SNHLY and FYNNEI. CDR3 sequence: CATTTRGGAETQYF. CDR3 sequence (DNA): TGTGCCACCACGACGCGGGGGGGAGCGGAGACCCAGTACTTC.

The V and J genes are TRBV13 and TRBJ2-2; TRBD2 agrees at 7 bases. J lost 0 bases, V lost 5 bases, and 6 bases had no gene match. Germline V CDR1 and CDR2: PRHDT, FYEKMQ (reference sequence). The CDR3 totals 16 residues. The CDR3 region has the DNA TGTGCCAGCAGCCTACTAAGCGGGACGAACACCGGGGAGCTGTTTTTT. It is translated as CASSLLSGTNTGELFF. Combining the CDR3 with reference TRBV13 and TRBJ2-2 gives the whole variable domain AAGVIQSPRHLIKEKRETATLKCYPIPRHDTVYWYQQGPGQDPQFLISFYEKMQSDKGSIPDRFSAQQFSDYHSELNMSSLELGDSALYFCASSLLSGTNTGELFFGEGSRLTVL.

This chain connects TRBV11-2 to TRBJ1-1, with a weak D call TRBD1 (6 bases). V lost 7 bases and J lost 0, with 12 bases in between. The CDR3 sequence is 14 residues long. Germline V CDR1 and CDR2: SGHAT, FQNNGV. The CDR3 region is CASILGGLNTEAFF. CDR3 DNA: TGTGCCAGCATCCTAGGGGGGTTGAACACTGAAGCTTTCTTT.

The rearrangement links TRBV11-1 to TRBJ1-2, with D uncertain. This CDR3 comprises 13 residues. V was clipped by 5 bases and J by 4 bases, with 11 bases between them. The V gene's germline CDR1 is SGHAT and CDR2 FQDESV (reference sequence). The CDR3 loop reads CASSRDLSYGYTF. The CDR3 region has the DNA TGTGCCAGCAGCCGAGATCTATCCTATGGCTACACCTTC.

Remarks on this clone: The junction differs from germline at one of its ends, possibly a read error. The CDR3 DNA reads as TGTGCTAGCAGCGTCCCACAGGGGGCCTACGAGCAGTACTTC. This codes for CASSVPQGAYEQYF. J is TRBJ2-7 and V is TRBV7-7, with 8 bases fitting TRBD1. This CDR3 is 14 amino acids long. In germline, CDR1 is SSHAT, CDR2 FNYEAQ (reference sequence).